The entry below describes one T cell receptor beta chain. These data belong to a study of T cells in narcolepsy. The overall study: Patients with NT1 or NT2 and healthy control donors were enrolled.

Clones were sequenced by immunoSEQ multiplex PCR, and TCRdb holds only the in-frame ones, with some missing. The sample consists of approximately 35,000 clones, roughly four fifths of them appearing once. This CDR3 has 13 amino acids. J gave up 1 base and V 7 bases, and 3 bases lay outside the gene matches. Germline loops: CDR1 MNHNS, CDR2 SASEGT. The V and J genes are TRBV6-1 and TRBJ1-1; 7 bases match TRBD1. This TCR was sampled from a human donor in good health. Sequencing was done on a sample of memory (CD45RA-) CD4+ T cells from blood. The CDR3 is CASTQGWNTEAFF. The CDR3 DNA reads as TGTGCCAGCACACAGGGGTGGAACACTGAAGCTTTCTTT.